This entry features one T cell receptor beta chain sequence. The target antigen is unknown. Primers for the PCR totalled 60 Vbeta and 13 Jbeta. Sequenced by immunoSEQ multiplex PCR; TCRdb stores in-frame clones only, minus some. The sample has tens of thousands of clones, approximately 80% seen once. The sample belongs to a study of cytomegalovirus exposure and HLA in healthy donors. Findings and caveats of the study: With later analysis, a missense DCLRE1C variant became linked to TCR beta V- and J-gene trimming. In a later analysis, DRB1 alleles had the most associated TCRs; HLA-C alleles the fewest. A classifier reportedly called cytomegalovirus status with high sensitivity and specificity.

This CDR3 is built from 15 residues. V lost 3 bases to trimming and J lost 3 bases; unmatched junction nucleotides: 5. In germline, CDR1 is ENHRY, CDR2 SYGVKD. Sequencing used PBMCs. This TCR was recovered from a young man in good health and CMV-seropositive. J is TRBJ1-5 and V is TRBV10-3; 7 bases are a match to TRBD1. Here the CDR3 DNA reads TGTGCCATCAGTGAAAGGACAGGCAACAATCAGCCCCAGCATTTT. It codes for CAISERTGNNQPQHF.